This T cell receptor beta chain was observed in a study of shared clonotypes between healthy human individuals. The CDR3 runs 15 residues. V was clipped by 5 bases and J by 10 bases; unmatched bases: 10. The germline V gene has CDR1 SGHRS and CDR2 YFSETQ. Naive CD8 cells lacked CD45RO and underwent positive selection for CCR7, leaving out terminally differentiated effector memory CD45RA+ cells. Replicate PCRs from sorted subsets contained about 0.2 ug DNA, which is some 30,000 T cell genomes. Per the study methods: With immunoSEQ giving junction-only sequences and no quality scores, filtering differed. The table came from immunoSEQ multiplex PCR; TCRdb's copy has only in-frame clones and leaves some out. V and J calls and clone size follow that table, whereas D and trimming were derived from the DNA. Seen here are more than 2 million clones, about 94% observed once, and the top ten hold over 1.5%.

The origin of this receptor is a man younger than 35 in good health. Some clones in this sample may be carry-over from other donors' samples. The gene calls are TRBV5-1 and TRBJ2-1, with 12 bases fitting TRBD2. The sequenced sample consisted of naive CD8+ T cells from PBMCs. CDR3 protein: CASRGGLAGSEEQFF. The CDR3 nucleotides read TGCGCCAGCAGGGGCGGACTAGCGGGATCAGAGGAGCAGTTCTTC.